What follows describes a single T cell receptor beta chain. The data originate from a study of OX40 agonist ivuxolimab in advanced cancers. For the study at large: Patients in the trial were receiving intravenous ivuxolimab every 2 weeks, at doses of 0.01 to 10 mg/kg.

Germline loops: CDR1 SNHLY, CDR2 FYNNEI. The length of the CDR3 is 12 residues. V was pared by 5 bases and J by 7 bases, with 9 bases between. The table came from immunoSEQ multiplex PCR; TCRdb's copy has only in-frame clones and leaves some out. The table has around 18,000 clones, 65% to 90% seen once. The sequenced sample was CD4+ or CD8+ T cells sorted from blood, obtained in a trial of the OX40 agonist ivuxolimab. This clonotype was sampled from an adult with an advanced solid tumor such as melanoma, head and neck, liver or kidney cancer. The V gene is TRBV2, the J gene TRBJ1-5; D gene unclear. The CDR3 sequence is CASSRREQPQHF. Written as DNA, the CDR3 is TGTGCCAGCAGTCGGCGGGAGCAGCCCCAGCATTTT.